A selection of T cell receptor beta chains follows, all from one sample in a study of glioma-infiltrating T cells after dendritic cell vaccination. Only in-frame clones appear in the TCRdb table, and some are missing; sequencing was by immunoSEQ multiplex PCR. The table shows 50,000 to 70,000 clones, with about four fifths occurring only once. The sequences come from blood, collected after dendritic cell vaccination. Receptor source: a human donor with glioblastoma. CDR3s include the opening cysteine and the closing phenylalanine or tryptophan. D genes are given only for firm matches. Expanded clones are given a class, and other clones once, few, many or no size at all.

CDR3 DNA,CDR3 protein,J gene,D gene,clone size,V gene
TGTGCCAGCAGCTCCGAGCTAGTGAGCTCTGGGGCCAACGTCCTGACTTTC,CASSSELVSSGANVLTF,TRBJ2-6,NA,NA,TRBV21-1
TGTGCCAGCAGCTTAGCCTTCCCGCGGGGCTCCTACAATGAGCAGTTCTTC,CASSLAFPRGSYNEQFF,TRBJ2-1,NA,NA,TRBV7-2
TGTGCCAGCAGCTTATACTCGGGGGGCTCCAATCAGCCCCAGCATTTT,CASSLYSGGSNQPQHF,TRBJ1-5,NA,NA,TRBV7-8
TGTGCCAGCTCACCACGTGTCGGGGGACGGAGGAACACTGAAGCTTTCTTT,CASSPRVGGRRNTEAFF,TRBJ1-1,NA,NA,TRBV18
TGCGCCAGCAGCCCTGATTTAGTCGGCTCTGGGGCCAACGTCCTGACTTTC,CASSPDLVGSGANVLTF,TRBJ2-6,NA,NA,TRBV4-3
TGTGCCAGCAGCTTAGGCCCGGAAGGACAGGGCTACACCTTC,CASSLGPEGQGYTF,TRBJ1-2,NA,NA,TRBV11-2
TGTGCCAGCAGTCACGAACAGGGCTATTACGAGCAGTACTTC,CASSHEQGYYEQYF,TRBJ2-7,NA,NA,TRBV7-2
TGTGCCAGCAGCTTGCAGAAGGGGGACACTGAAGCTTTCTTT,CASSLQKGDTEAFF,TRBJ1-1,NA,NA,TRBV7-3
TGCGCCAGCAGCCAAGTTACCGGTTCTTCCACCGGGGAGCTGTTTTTT,CASSQVTGSSTGELFF,TRBJ2-2,NA,NA,TRBV4-3
TGTGCCAGCAGCTTGAGGAAACAGGGGGCCGAGTATGGCTACACCTTC,CASSLRKQGAEYGYTF,TRBJ1-2,TRBD1,NA,TRBV7-2
TGCGCCAGCAGCCTCGCTTCAGGGGGCGCAGGCACTGAAGCTTTCTTT,CASSLASGGAGTEAFF,TRBJ1-1,TRBD1,once,TRBV5-1
TGTGCCAGCAGCTTAGGCGGACTAGCAGGGGATACGCAGTATTTT,CASSLGGLAGDTQYF,TRBJ2-3,TRBD2,NA,TRBV11-3
TGTGCCAGCAGTGTTCCAGGGGGATCGGGCGAAAAACTGTTTTTT,CASSVPGGSGEKLFF,TRBJ1-4,TRBD1,NA,TRBV6-1
TGTGCCAGCAGCTTGCAGGGGCGCGAGGGAGAGACCCAGTACTTC,CASSLQGREGETQYF,TRBJ2-5,NA,NA,TRBV7-3
TGTGCCAGCAGCCTAGACTTGAGCTCCTACAATGAGCAGTTCTTC,CASSLDLSSYNEQFF,TRBJ2-1,NA,NA,TRBV9
TGTGCCATCAGTGATAGTAGCGGGGGAAACGAGCAGTACTTC,CAISDSSGGNEQYF,TRBJ2-7,TRBD2,NA,TRBV10-3
TGTGCCAGCAGCCCTCGGGACAGGATCGGCGGCTACACCTTC,CASSPRDRIGGYTF,TRBJ1-2,TRBD1,few,TRBV27
TGTGCCTGGAGTAACGGGGATGGGGGCTACACCTTC,CAWSNGDGGYTF,TRBJ1-2,NA,NA,TRBV30
TGTGCCAGCAGGGATAACGGGGGGGCCACAGATACGCAGTATTTT,CASRDNGGATDTQYF,TRBJ2-3,TRBD2,NA,TRBV7-2
TGTGCCAGCAGTGAACTCCGGACAGGGAAAGCTTTCTTT,CASSELRTGKAFF,TRBJ1-1,TRBD1,NA,TRBV2
TGCGCCAGCAGCCGGGGACAGGGGGCGGGTGAAGCTTTCTTT,CASSRGQGAGEAFF,TRBJ1-1,TRBD1,NA,TRBV4-1